Following are 8 T cell receptor beta chains from one sample sequenced in a study of blood T cell repertoires in COVID-19. Repertoires were generated with immunoSEQ multiplex PCR, while TCRdb's copy carries only in-frame clones and drops some. Of tens of thousands of clones in the sample, roughly 82% were seen once. Sequencing used peripheral blood. The receptors stem from a woman aged 80 or over with acute or convalescent COVID-19.

This clone showed up just once. This sequence joins TRBV4-1 and TRBJ2-7; D possibly corresponds to TRBD2 (5 bases). Trimming removed 0 bases from V and 6 bases from J, with 9 bases in between. This CDR3 spans 13 amino acids. Looked up from germline, CDR1 is MGHRA and CDR2 is YSYEKL. The DNA of the CDR3 is TGCGCCAGCAGCCAAGATGAGGGTTCCGAGCAGTACTTC. This codes for CASSQDEGSEQYF.

V gene TRBV4-3 combines with J gene TRBJ2-3; 10 bases fit TRBD2. The V and J ends lost 3 bases and 1 base, in that order; junction bases with no gene match: 7. Per germline, CDR1 LGHNA and CDR2 YSLEER. This CDR3 spans 17 amino acids. CDR3 amino acids: CASSQVPGLAGTDTQYF. The CDR3 DNA follows: TGCGCCAGCAGCCAGGTACCCGGACTAGCGGGCACAGATACGCAGTATTTT.

This clone has only a few counts. The chain uses TRBV25-1 and TRBJ2-3, with D perhaps TRBD1 (6 bases). V dropped 8 bases and J dropped 8 bases, with 11 bases sitting between them. CDR3 size: 11 residues. Germline values: CDR1 MGHDK, CDR2 SYGVNS. The CDR3 DNA reads TGTGCCAGCGGGACACACGCTACGCAGTATTTT. Translated: CASGTHATQYF.

V is TRBV7-8 and J is TRBJ1-4; D unclear. This CDR3 spans 17 amino acids. V was clipped by 6 bases and J by 0 bases, with 17 bases between them. Germline V gene sequence: CDR1 SGHVS, CDR2 FQNEAQ. The CDR3 sequence is CASRSYSAAATNEKLFF. CDR3 coding DNA: TGTGCCAGCAGGTCCTACTCGGCGGCAGCAACTAATGAAAAACTGTTTTTT. The full variable domain, with the rest looked up from reference TRBV7-8 and TRBJ1-4, is GAGVSQSPRYKVAKRGQDVALRCDPISGHVSLFWYQQALGQGPEFLTYFQNEAQLDKSGLPSDRFFAERPEGSVSTLKIQRTQQEDSAVYLCASRSYSAAATNEKLFFGSGTQLSVL.

The chain carries TRBV7-9 and TRBJ2-1; D remains unclear. Trimming took 5 bases from V and 5 from J, leaving 13 bases between them. CDR1 SEHNR and CDR2 FQNEAQ come from the germline V gene (reference sequence). The CDR3 is 14 residues long. This CDR3 reads CASSELALNNEQFF. The CDR3 DNA is TGTGCCAGCAGCGAGTTAGCCCTAAACAATGAGCAGTTCTTC.

This clone was detected once. The chain couples TRBV6-5 to TRBJ2-7; D gene ambiguous. Germline CDR1 MNHEY, CDR2 SVGAGI. The CDR3 runs to 12 residues. The V end was cut by 6 bases, the J end by 4 bases, with 10 bases between. The CDR3 is CASRHGVYEQYF. The CDR3 DNA reads as TGTGCCAGCAGACATGGTGTATACGAGCAGTACTTC.

The chain combines TRBV24-1 with TRBJ1-1; D possibly corresponds to TRBD1 (5 bases). The CDR3 totals 20 residues. Trimming took 0 bases from V and 8 from J, leaving 30 bases between them. CDR1 KGHDR and CDR2 SFDVKD come from the germline V gene. CDR3 nucleotide sequence: TGTGCCACCAGTGATTTGGCTCCAGGTCACCCGGCTCGGGGGACGGCCGAAGCTTTCTTT. As protein: CATSDLAPGHPARGTAEAFF.

The genes are TRBV30 and TRBJ2-3, with 7 bases fitting TRBD2. CDR1 and CDR2 (germline): GTSNPN, SVGIG (reference sequence). V lost 1 base and J lost 10; bases outside the gene matches: 14. The CDR3 totals 15 residues. For the CDR3, the DNA is TGTGCCTGGAGTGCCGGGGGGATCGGGGGAGGGGCGCAGTATTTT. Encoded protein: CAWSAGGIGGGAQYF.